Below, 27 T cell receptor beta chains from the same sample are listed, as sequenced in a study of CD8+ T cells in alopecia areata. Treatment denoted: oral pan-JAK inhibitor, 5-10 mg twice daily. Investigators isolated RNA and reverse transcribed it into cDNA to act as the sequencing template. Only in-frame clones appear in the TCRdb table, and some are missing; sequencing was by immunoSEQ multiplex PCR. The sample comprises 150,000 to 250,000 clones, 50% to 60% of which are singletons, and around 3% rests with the top ten. The sample in question was CD4+ T cells sorted from blood, obtained at week 4, from a patient treated with tofacitinib. The receptors here all came from a human donor with alopecia areata.

This clone was recorded a few times. This chain uses TRBV12-5 with TRBJ1-1; D ambiguous. CDR1 LGHNT and CDR2 FRNRAP come from the germline V gene. The CDR3 has 13 residues. V gave up 0 bases and J gave up 4 bases, with 6 bases separating them. In nucleotides, the CDR3 is TGTGCTAGTGGTTTGGTACGCGGCACTGAAGCTTTCTTT. This codes for CASGLVRGTEAFF.

The chain has TRBV7-2 and TRBJ1-1, with D unresolved. The V gene lost 5 bases and the J gene lost 3 bases, with 16 bases spanning the gap. The CDR3 runs 15 residues. Germline lookup yields CDR1 SGHTA and CDR2 FQGNSA. The CDR3 sequence is CASSTKTGLDTEAFF. CDR3 nucleotide sequence: TGTGCCAGCAGCACCAAGACGGGTTTAGACACTGAAGCTTTCTTT.

The chain joins TRBV7-2 to TRBJ1-1; 10 positions agree with TRBD1. The V segment lost 11 bases and the J segment 4 bases; nucleotides outside the gene matches: 4. Germline V CDR1 and CDR2: SGHTA, FQGNSA. The CDR3 spans 12 residues. This chain's CDR3 is CAGGDRGTEAFF. CDR3 sequence (DNA): TGTGCCGGGGGGGACAGGGGCACTGAAGCTTTCTTT. Looking up the rest from reference TRBV7-2 and TRBJ1-1 gives the full variable domain: GAGVSQSPSNKVTEKGKDVELRCDPISGHTALYWYRQSLGQGLEFLIYFQGNSAPDKSGLPSDRFSAERTGGSVSTLTIQRTQQEDSAVYLCAGGDRGTEAFFGQGTRLTVV.

This clone has more than one count but fewer than ten. V usage is TRBV23-1 and J usage is TRBJ2-7; 8 nucleotides line up with TRBD1. TRBV23-1 is an ORF, and what it does is uncertain. The V segment lost 2 bases and the J segment 5 bases; nucleotides outside the gene matches: 14. This CDR3 spans 17 amino acids. CDR3 amino acids: CASSQRKDREMINEQYF. CDR3 DNA: TGCGCCAGCAGTCAACGAAAGGACAGGGAGATGATTAACGAGCAGTACTTC.

This clone was detected only a few times. The V gene is TRBV20-1, the J gene TRBJ1-2, with 9 bases aligning to TRBD1. CDR1 is DFQATT, CDR2 SNEGSKA, per germline (reference sequence). There are 11 residues in the CDR3. The CDR3 nucleotides are TGCAGGACGGACAGGGGCTATGGCTACACCTTC. Its protein is CRTDRGYGYTF.

The chain carries TRBV5-6 and TRBJ2-3, with 9 bases fitting TRBD2. V was clipped by 4 bases and J by 1 base; unmatched bases: 7. This CDR3 is 16 amino acids long. CDR1 is SGHDT, CDR2 YYEEEE, per germline. The CDR3 nucleotides are TGTGCCAGCAGCGCCGAAGCGGGGGGTGGCACAGATACGCAGTATTTT. Residues: CASSAEAGGGTDTQYF.

On this clone itself: Other DNA sequences in the sample encode the same CDR3. The chain couples TRBV7-9 to TRBJ2-3; no firm D call. The germline CDR1 and CDR2 sequences are SEHNR and FQNEAQ (reference sequence). V was shortened by 5 bases and J by 2 bases, with 5 bases between the two germline ends. CDR3 length: 12 residues. The CDR3 is CASSPPTDTQYF. Here the CDR3 DNA reads TGTGCCAGCAGCCCGCCCACAGATACGCAGTATTTT.

This clone was counted between two and nine times. The chain recombines TRBV29-1 with TRBJ2-7; maybe TRBD2 (6 bases). This CDR3 is built from 15 residues. Germline CDR1 SQVTM, CDR2 ANQGSEA. V was shortened by 7 bases and J by 5 bases, with 24 bases between the two germline ends. The CDR3 coding sequence is TGCAGCGCCGCCCCCCCGGTCGGGAGCCTCCACGAGCAGTACTTC. Protein product: CSAAPPVGSLHEQYF.

This clone turned up a few times. The chain is built from TRBV7-2 and TRBJ2-1; the match to TRBD1 covers 9 bases. CDR1 and CDR2 (germline): SGHTA, FQGNSA. The CDR3 is 16 amino acids. The V segment lost 4 bases and the J segment 3 bases; nucleotides outside the gene matches: 7. Here the CDR3 DNA reads TGTGCCAGCAGCTCCACGACAGGGGGTAGCTACAATGAGCAGTTCTTC. It codes for CASSSTTGGSYNEQFF.

The chain has TRBV7-2 and TRBJ1-6; unclear D gene. The germline V gene encodes CDR1 SGHTA and CDR2 FQGNSA. V lost 5 bases to trimming and J lost 10 bases, with 9 bases between them. CDR3 length equals 12 residues. The chain's CDR3 is CASSIGDSPLHF. The CDR3 bases are TGTGCCAGCAGCATAGGTGACTCACCCCTCCACTTT.

This chain connects TRBV28 to TRBJ2-7, with a tentative D call TRBD1 (6 bases). V was trimmed by 4 bases and J by 1 base, leaving 11 bases between them. The CDR3 extends over 14 amino acids. CDR1 is MDHEN and CDR2 is SYDVKM in the germline V gene. This CDR3 is CASSSRGSSYEQYF. The CDR3 region has the DNA TGTGCCAGCAGTTCCAGGGGATCATCCTACGAGCAGTACTTC.

The V and J genes are TRBV30 and TRBJ1-1, with D tentatively TRBD1 (6 bases). Germline V gene lookup returns CDR1 GTSNPN and CDR2 SVGIG (reference sequence). This CDR3 is built from 17 residues. The CDR3 DNA sequence: TGTGCTCACCTGGCCAGGGGCTTTCCAAGGAGTGGGACTGAAGCTTTCTTT. Its protein product is CAHLARGFPRSGTEAFF.

J is TRBJ1-2 and V is TRBV30; TRBD1 might be the D (5 bases). This CDR3 has 12 residues. The V end lost 8 bases, the J end lost 5 bases, and 15 bases lay between the germline ends. CDR1 is GTSNPN, CDR2 SVGIG, per germline (reference sequence). CDR3 in amino acids: CARRWTTYGYTF. CDR3 sequence (DNA): TGTGCCCGAAGGTGGACAACATATGGCTACACCTTC.

This chain connects TRBV5-1 to TRBJ2-2; D perhaps matches TRBD1 (5 bases). CDR3 length: 15 amino acids. CDR1 and CDR2 (germline): SGHRS, YFSETQ. V was clipped by 0 bases and J by 8 bases, with 14 bases between them. The CDR3 is CASSLDGRVGGELFF. Written as DNA, the CDR3 is TGCGCCAGCAGCTTGGACGGCAGGGTAGGAGGGGAGCTGTTTTTT.

This clone was seen once. The V and J genes are TRBV5-1 and TRBJ2-2, with D possibly being TRBD1 (6 bases). V shed 3 bases and J shed 5 bases, with 14 bases lying between them. This CDR3 has 15 amino acids. In germline, CDR1 is SGHRS, CDR2 YFSETQ. The chain's CDR3 is CASSSFRGKTGELFF. The CDR3 bases are TGCGCCAGCAGCTCATTCAGGGGAAAGACCGGGGAGCTGTTTTTT. The full variable domain, completed using reference TRBV5-1 and TRBJ2-2, is KAGVTQTPRYLIKTRGQQVTLSCSPISGHRSVSWYQQTPGQGLQFLFEYFSETQRNKGNFPGRFSGRQFSNSRSEMNVSTLELGDSALYLCASSSFRGKTGELFFGEGSRLTVL.

This clone was counted only a few times. This chain uses TRBV18 with TRBJ2-1, with TRBD1 matching over 9 bases. Germline V gives CDR1 KGHSH, CDR2 LQKENI. This CDR3 is 16 amino acids long. With 0 bases clipped from V and 3 bases from J, the junction kept 3 bases outside the gene matches. Here the CDR3 reads CASSPPPDRGYNEQFF. CDR3 DNA sequence: TGTGCCAGCTCACCACCTCCGGACAGGGGCTACAATGAGCAGTTCTTC.

This clone has just a few counts. The rearrangement joins TRBV19 to TRBJ2-3; 10 bases map to TRBD1. Germline CDR1 is LNHDA and CDR2 is SQIVND (reference sequence). The CDR3 spans 13 residues. Unmatched junction bases numbered 1, after V lost 6 bases and J lost 4 bases. In DNA, the CDR3 is TGTGCCAGTAGGGGACAGGGGCCAGATACGCAGTATTTT. This sequence encodes CASRGQGPDTQYF.

As to this clone: Other nucleotide sequences from this sample produce the same CDR3. The chain joins TRBV18 to TRBJ1-2; D ambiguous. Germline CDR1 and CDR2: KGHSH and LQKENI. This CDR3 has 13 amino acids. The ends were cut back, 1 base at V and 6 bases at J, with 9 bases in the middle. CDR3 region: CASSPQGKDGYTF. CDR3 DNA: TGTGCCAGCTCACCACAGGGAAAGGATGGCTACACCTTC.

The gene calls are TRBV9 and TRBJ1-2, with a tentative D call TRBD1 (6 bases). The germline CDR1 and CDR2 sequences are SGDLS and YYNGEE. Trimming left V 4 bases short and J 2 bases short, with 9 bases between. The CDR3 has 13 residues. CDR3 in DNA: TGTGCCAGCAGCACTACAGGGAACTATGGCTACACCTTC. Translated, it gives CASSTTGNYGYTF.

This chain connects TRBV7-2 to TRBJ1-1; D is undetermined. CDR3 length: 12 amino acids. V was pared by 1 base and J by 9 bases, with 9 bases between. Germline V gene data show CDR1 as SGHTA and CDR2 as FQGNSA. CDR3 residues: CASSLVPGQAFF. The CDR3 DNA is TGTGCCAGCAGCTTAGTTCCGGGTCAAGCTTTCTTT.

CDR3 sequence: CASSTGTDTQYF. DNA for the CDR3: TGTGCCAGCAGTACGGGGACAGATACGCAGTATTTT. The chain employs TRBV7-2 and TRBJ2-3; possibly TRBD2 for D (5 bases). The CDR3 totals 12 residues. V lost 6 bases and J 3 bases, leaving 7 bases between the germline ends. CDR1 and CDR2 from the germline V gene are SGHTA and FQGNSA.

This chain links TRBV2 with TRBJ1-5; D not resolved. CDR1 SNHLY and CDR2 FYNNEI come from the germline V gene. The CDR3 is 13 residues long. V lost 8 bases to trimming and J lost 1 base, with 9 bases between them. Written as DNA, the CDR3 is TGTGCCAGCGACCCGGGGAGCAATCAGCCCCAGCATTTT. As protein: CASDPGSNQPQHF.

The gene calls are TRBV28 and TRBJ1-4; no firm D call. Deletions cut 5 bases from V and 3 bases from J, with 16 bases between. The CDR3 spans 16 residues. CDR1 MDHEN and CDR2 SYDVKM come from the germline V gene. CDR3 in DNA: TGTGCCAGCAGTCTCCCCGCGGAGGGATCTAATGAAAAACTGTTTTTT. Translating it yields CASSLPAEGSNEKLFF.

This clone was seen a few times. V gene TRBV7-2 combines with J gene TRBJ2-7, with 7 bases lining up with TRBD2. CDR1 is SGHTA, CDR2 FQGNSA, per germline. The CDR3 totals 16 residues. V was clipped by 1 base and J by 3 bases; unmatched bases: 9. The CDR3 DNA follows: TGTGCCAGCAGCTTAGAATTCGGCGGGGGAAACTACGAGCAGTACTTC. Translating gives CASSLEFGGGNYEQYF.

V gene TRBV28 combines with J gene TRBJ2-1, with 9 positions matching TRBD1. Germline loops: CDR1 MDHEN, CDR2 SYDVKM. V was clipped by 3 bases and J by 12 bases; unmatched bases: 6. The CDR3 has 13 residues. DNA for the CDR3: TGTGCCAGCAGTTTGCGGACAGGGGTGGTGCAGTTCTTC. Residues: CASSLRTGVVQFF.

J is TRBJ2-2 and V is TRBV29-1; D is possibly TRBD1 (5 bases). Trimming cost V 7 bases and J 3 bases, with 9 bases left between them. Germline CDR1 and CDR2: SQVTM and ANQGSEA. The CDR3 has 12 amino acids. DNA of the CDR3: TGCAGCGCTGACAGTTACACCGGGGAGCTGTTTTTT. Translation gives CSADSYTGELFF.

Only a few counts were recorded for this clone. This chain uses TRBV7-9 with TRBJ2-1; D gene ambiguous. Trimming cost V 1 base and J 10 bases, with 8 bases left between them. The CDR3 spans 12 residues. Germline V gene lookup returns CDR1 SEHNR and CDR2 FQNEAQ (reference sequence). The CDR3 loop reads CASSLDLREQFF. The CDR3, as DNA: TGTGCCAGCAGCTTAGACTTGCGGGAGCAGTTCTTC.